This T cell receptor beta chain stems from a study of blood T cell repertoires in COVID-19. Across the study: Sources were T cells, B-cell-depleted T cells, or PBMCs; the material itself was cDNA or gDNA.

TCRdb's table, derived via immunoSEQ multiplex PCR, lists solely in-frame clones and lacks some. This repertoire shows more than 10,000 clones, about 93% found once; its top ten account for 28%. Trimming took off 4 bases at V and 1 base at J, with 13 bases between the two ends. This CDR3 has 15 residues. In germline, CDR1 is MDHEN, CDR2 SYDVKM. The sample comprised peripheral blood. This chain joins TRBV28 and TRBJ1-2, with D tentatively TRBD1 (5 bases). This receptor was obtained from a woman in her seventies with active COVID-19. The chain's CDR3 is CASSSTTDGNYGYTF. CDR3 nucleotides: TGTGCCAGCAGTTCCACGACAGATGGTAACTATGGCTACACCTTC.